The 21 T cell receptor beta chains listed next were all sequenced from one sample in a study of cytomegalovirus exposure and HLA in healthy donors. It was with 60 Vbeta and 13 Jbeta primers that the PCR ran. Sequencing used immunoSEQ multiplex PCR; TCRdb keeps in-frame clones, though not all of them. The sample carries tens of thousands of clones, 7.6% recorded once. Sequences were obtained from PBMCs. These receptors were obtained from a man in his fifties or sixties in good health and CMV-seronegative.

This clone came up a few times. The chain couples TRBV5-6 to TRBJ2-7; TRBD1 agrees at 7 bases. V gave up 5 bases and J gave up 2 bases; unmatched junction bases: 1. The CDR3 totals 12 residues. The V gene's germline CDR1 is SGHDT and CDR2 YYEEEE. CDR3: CASSGTAYEQYF. Here the CDR3 DNA reads TGTGCCAGCAGTGGGACAGCCTACGAGCAGTACTTC.

The gene calls are TRBV5-5 and TRBJ1-1; possible D gene TRBD1, 5 bases. CDR1 and CDR2 (germline): SGHKS, YYEKEE (reference sequence). The V end was cut by 6 bases, the J end by 0 bases, with 15 bases between. The CDR3 contains 15 residues. CDR3 DNA: TGTGCCAGCACCCGGGGGAACAGTCTGAACACTGAAGCTTTCTTT. The encoded protein is CASTRGNSLNTEAFF.

This chain's CDR3 is CASPNQERPKYLARVISENEQFF. CDR3 nucleotides: TGTGCCAGCCCTAACCAGGAACGCCCTAAGTACTTGGCTCGTGTTATATCGGAAAATGAGCAGTTCTTC. The chain is built from TRBV9 and TRBJ2-1; D gene unclear. Trimming took off 7 bases at V and 7 bases at J, with 45 bases between the two ends. CDR1 is SGDLS, CDR2 YYNGEE, per germline. This CDR3 has 23 residues.

This clone has only a few counts. V is TRBV7-3 and J is TRBJ1-1; perhaps TRBD1 as D (6 bases). Between the trimmed V and J ends, which lost 5 bases and 1 base, there was a span of 11 bases. Germline V gene data show CDR1 as SGHTA and CDR2 as FQGTGA. CDR3 length: 14 residues. CDR3 sequence (DNA): TGTGCCAGCAGCGCTGCGACAGGGAACACTGAAGCTTTCTTT. This codes for CASSAATGNTEAFF.

This clone was observed a handful of times. The chain couples TRBV5-4 to TRBJ1-5; no firm D call. Germline V lookup: CDR1 SGHNT, CDR2 YYREEE (reference sequence). CDR3 length: 17 residues. Trimming shortened V by 4 bases and J by 1 base, and 18 bases separated the two germline ends. CDR3 residues: CASSPQVPGKSNQPQHF. The CDR3 DNA follows: TGTGCCAGCAGCCCGCAAGTCCCGGGAAAGAGCAATCAGCCCCAGCATTTT.

The chain has TRBV5-5 and TRBJ2-2; possibly TRBD1 for D (5 bases). CDR3 length: 18 amino acids. Germline lookup yields CDR1 SGHKS and CDR2 YYEKEE (reference sequence). V was clipped by 3 bases and J by 0 bases, with 18 bases between them. The CDR3 here is CASSSRSGIISNTGELFF. The CDR3 nucleotides are TGTGCCAGCAGCTCCAGGTCAGGGATTATTTCGAACACCGGGGAGCTGTTTTTT.

The chain combines TRBV5-1 with TRBJ2-5, with TRBD2 as a possible D gene (6 bases). In germline, CDR1 is SGHRS, CDR2 YFSETQ. There are 17 residues in the CDR3. V lost 0 bases and J 3 bases, leaving 18 bases between the germline ends. The CDR3 protein is CASSLARGLPRKETQYF. In DNA, the CDR3 is TGCGCCAGCAGCTTGGCCCGGGGACTCCCGCGAAAAGAGACCCAGTACTTC. Complete variable domain (other parts from reference TRBV5-1 and TRBJ2-5): KAGVTQTPRYLIKTRGQQVTLSCSPISGHRSVSWYQQTPGQGLQFLFEYFSETQRNKGNFPGRFSGRQFSNSRSEMNVSTLELGDSALYLCASSLARGLPRKETQYFGPGTRLLVL.

The sample holds a few counts of this clone. V and J are TRBV5-8 and TRBJ2-3; 8 bases are a match to TRBD1. J gave up 1 base and V 4 bases, and 8 bases lay outside the gene matches. The CDR3 covers 16 residues. CDR1 is SGHTS and CDR2 is YDEGEE in the germline V gene. CDR3 nucleotide sequence: TGTGCCAGCAGCCTAGCCCTACAGGGGGGCACAGATACGCAGTATTTT. As protein: CASSLALQGGTDTQYF.

This clone was picked up a small number of times. V usage is TRBV7-9 and J usage is TRBJ1-1; 9 bases are shared with TRBD1. Germline CDR1 reads SEHNR; CDR2 reads FQNEAQ (reference sequence). CDR3 length equals 13 residues. V lost 7 bases, J lost 8 bases, and 8 bases stayed unmatched. CDR3 sequence (DNA): TGTGCCAGCATGAAGGACAGGGGCATAGAAGCTTTCTTT. Protein sequence: CASMKDRGIEAFF.

V gene TRBV6-1 combines with J gene TRBJ1-4; D unresolved. CDR1 and CDR2 from the germline V gene are MNHNS and SASEGT. Trimming took 6 bases from V and 8 from J, leaving 13 bases between them. The CDR3 totals 13 residues. The DNA of the CDR3 is TGTGCCAGCAGCGGTGCTGTGAAGGAAAAACTGTTTTTT. Translating it yields CASSGAVKEKLFF.

The chain combines TRBV11-2 with TRBJ2-7; possible D gene TRBD2, 6 bases. Germline CDR1 is SGHAT and CDR2 is FQNNGV. CDR3 length: 14 amino acids. The V end was cut by 5 bases, the J end by 6 bases, with 17 bases between. The CDR3 region has the DNA TGTGCCAGCAGCCCGCAAGGAGGGGTTGGCGAGCAGTACTTC. Translation gives CASSPQGGVGEQYF.

V and J are TRBV27 and TRBJ1-1; 8 bases are a match to TRBD1. V lost 7 bases, J lost 5 bases, and 15 bases stayed unmatched. Per germline, CDR1 MNHEY and CDR2 SMNVEV (reference sequence). This CDR3 is built from 16 residues. In nucleotides, the CDR3 is TGTGCCAGCAAGATCGGGACAGGCCGGGTAGGAACTGAAGCTTTCTTT. It yields the protein CASKIGTGRVGTEAFF.

This clone was seen only a few times. The rearrangement joins TRBV10-3 to TRBJ2-5; possibly TRBD2 for D (6 bases). V lost 7 bases and J lost 9, with 15 bases in between. CDR1 and CDR2 from the germline V gene are ENHRY and SYGVKD. This CDR3 contains 12 residues. The CDR3 DNA reads as TGTGCCATCACTAGCAAGCCGGGGGCCCAGTACTTC. Its translation: CAITSKPGAQYF.

The genes are TRBV2 and TRBJ2-5; no clear D gene. Trimming shortened V by 2 bases and J by 5 bases, and 6 bases separated the two germline ends. CDR3 length: 12 residues. Germline CDR1 is SNHLY and CDR2 is FYNNEI. Here the CDR3 reads CASSEMRETQYF. DNA of the CDR3: TGTGCCAGCAGTGAAATGAGGGAGACCCAGTACTTC. Full variable domain (remainder filled in from reference TRBV2 and TRBJ2-5): EPEVTQTPSHQVTQMGQEVILRCVPISNHLYFYWYRQILGQKVEFLVSFYNNEISEKSEIFDDQFSVERPDGSNFTLKIRSTKLEDSAMYFCASSEMRETQYFGPGTRLLVL.

The chain uses TRBV7-2 and TRBJ2-7; TRBD2 might be the D (5 bases). Looked up from germline, CDR1 is SGHTA and CDR2 is FQGNSA. CDR3 length equals 13 residues. Trimming removed 0 bases from V and 6 bases from J, with 9 bases in between. As DNA, the CDR3 is TGTGCCAGCAGCTTAGCGGGGAGTCTCGAGCAGTACTTC. This encodes CASSLAGSLEQYF.

This clone was counted a few times. V usage is TRBV7-8 and J usage is TRBJ2-7; TRBD1 is a possible D gene (5 bases). Between the trimmed V and J ends, which lost 1 base and 5 bases, there was a span of 12 bases. Looked up from germline, CDR1 is SGHVS and CDR2 is FQNEAQ. This CDR3 contains 14 residues. The CDR3 loop reads CASSLGQIRDEQYF. CDR3 bases: TGTGCCAGCAGCTTAGGGCAAATCAGGGACGAGCAGTACTTC.

The V call is TRBV7-8, the J call TRBJ2-1, with TRBD2 identical over 8 bases. CDR3 size: 15 residues. V dropped 5 bases and J dropped 0; count of bases not matched to a gene: 3. Germline lookup yields CDR1 SGHVS and CDR2 FQNEAQ. CDR3 protein: CASSKAGVSYNEQFF. The CDR3 DNA is TGTGCCAGCAGCAAAGCGGGAGTCTCCTACAATGAGCAGTTCTTC. The variable domain in full, completed from reference TRBV7-8 and TRBJ2-1, reads GAGVSQSPRYKVAKRGQDVALRCDPISGHVSLFWYQQALGQGPEFLTYFQNEAQLDKSGLPSDRFFAERPEGSVSTLKIQRTQQEDSAVYLCASSKAGVSYNEQFFGPGTRLTVL.

The chain combines TRBV6-6 with TRBJ2-7, with TRBD2 as a possible D gene (5 bases). This CDR3 region has 14 residues. V lost 5 bases and J 5 bases, leaving 16 bases between the germline ends. CDR1 is MNHNY, CDR2 SVGAGI, per germline (reference sequence). CDR3 region: CASSPRSGSDEQYF. In nucleotides, the CDR3 is TGTGCCAGCAGTCCCCGCAGCGGATCTGACGAGCAGTACTTC.

The chain joins TRBV18 to TRBJ1-3, with 10 bases identical to TRBD1. The CDR3 is 16 residues long. V gave up 6 bases and J gave up 1 base; unmatched junction bases: 6. Germline lookup yields CDR1 KGHSH and CDR2 LQKENI. In nucleotides, the CDR3 is TGTGCCAGCTCCCGGGGACAGGGGAGGTCTGGAAACACCATATATTTT. Protein product: CASSRGQGRSGNTIYF.

This sequence joins TRBV25-1 and TRBJ1-4, with no clear D. V lost 1 base and J 7 bases, leaving 13 bases between the germline ends. The CDR3 is 15 residues long. The germline V gene encodes CDR1 MGHDK and CDR2 SYGVNS. This CDR3 reads CASSELEEVGEKLFF. CDR3 bases: TGTGCCAGCAGTGAATTGGAGGAGGTGGGTGAAAAACTGTTTTTT.

This clone was counted a few times. CDR3 in amino acids: CASAPDNYNSPLHF. CDR3 coding DNA: TGTGCCAGCGCCCCCGACAATTATAATTCACCCCTCCACTTT. This chain links TRBV28 with TRBJ1-6; D call uncertain. V lost 8 bases, J lost 4 bases, and 12 bases lay in between. The CDR3 has 14 amino acids. Germline CDR1 reads MDHEN; CDR2 reads SYDVKM.